This TCR beta chain was documented in a study of T cells in Graves' hyperthyroidism and ophthalmopathy. The study, taken as a whole, reports: Ophthalmopathy was predicted by the model a median of approximately 6.6 months ahead of onset.

Note on this clonotype: The antigen is undetermined.

Amplified TCR beta CDR3 regions derived from RNA transcripts. HTBI primers were employed in a first-round RT-PCR of the TCR CDR3. TCRdb reprocessed the multiplex PCR reads via MiXCR and lists one record per CDR3 protein. The table records about 500,000 distinct CDR3 sequences, 17% of them present only once. The CDR3 consists of 14 residues. CDR1 and CDR2 (germline): SGHVS, FNYEAQ. V lost 3 bases and J 5 bases, leaving 13 bases between the germline ends. The chain employs TRBV7-6 and TRBJ1-1; D is undetermined. This TCR derives from a woman in her late teens or twenties with Graves' ophthalmopathy. The specimen was blood. The CDR3 bases are TGTGCCAGCAGCTTTACACCTCGAGGAACTGAAGCTTTCTTT. This sequence encodes CASSFTPRGTEAFF.